These 15 T cell receptor beta chains share one sample of origin, sequenced in a study of blood T cell repertoires in COVID-19. Generated by immunoSEQ multiplex PCR, the TCRdb table keeps only in-frame clones and is missing some. The sample has about 200,000 clones; approximately 83% are singletons. Sequenced material: PBMCs or T cells enriched from blood (not recorded which). The receptors stem from a middle-aged woman with acute COVID-19.

The chain recombines TRBV25-1 with TRBJ1-6; 7 positions match TRBD1. V lost 5 bases and J lost 4; bases outside the gene matches: 5. Germline CDR1 and CDR2: MGHDK and SYGVNS. The CDR3 contains 15 residues. CDR3 DNA sequence: TGTGCCAGCAGTCAGGGGACAGCGTATAATTCACCCCTCCACTTT. The encoded protein is CASSQGTAYNSPLHF.

This clone was seen once. This chain uses TRBV28 with TRBJ2-3; no reliable D call. Germline-derived CDR1 and CDR2 are MDHEN and SYDVKM. V dropped 5 bases and J dropped 5 bases, with 8 bases sitting between them. The CDR3 length is 12 residues. The CDR3: CASSPLLDTQYF. CDR3 bases: TGTGCCAGCAGTCCCCTTTTAGATACGCAGTATTTT. The whole variable domain, filled in from reference TRBV28 and TRBJ2-3, reads DVKVTQSSRYLVKRTGEKVFLECVQDMDHENMFWYRQDPGLGLRLIYFSYDVKMKEKGDIPEGYSVSREKKERFSLILESASTNQTSMYLCASSPLLDTQYFGPGTRLTVL.

The rearrangement links TRBV3-1 (or the pseudogene TRBV3-2) to TRBJ2-1, with D hard to call. Per the germline V gene, CDR1 is LGHDT and CDR2 is YNNKEL (reference sequence). Trimming removed 5 bases at V and 14 bases at J, with 13 bases between. The CDR3 loop spans 11 amino acids. The CDR3 DNA is TGTGCCAGCAGCTCCGCGGATGCAGAGTTCTTC. Residues: CASSSADAEFF.

This chain links TRBV15 with TRBJ2-5; 7 bases are a match to TRBD1. This CDR3 region has 13 residues. Germline V lookup: CDR1 LNHNV, CDR2 YYDKDF (reference sequence). V lost 6 bases, J lost 5 bases, and 6 bases stayed unmatched. The CDR3 bases are TGTGCCACCAGAGACAGGGCCCGGGAGACCCAGTACTTC. Its translation is CATRDRARETQYF. Combining the CDR3 with reference TRBV15 and TRBJ2-5 gives the whole variable domain DAMVIQNPRYQVTQFGKPVTLSCSQTLNHNVMYWYQQKSSQAPKLLFHYYDKDFNNEADTPDNFQSRRPNTSFCFLDIRSPGLGDTAMYLCATRDRARETQYFGPGTRLLVL.

The rearrangement links TRBV11-1 to TRBJ2-7, with D maybe TRBD2 (5 bases). CDR1 SGHAT and CDR2 FQDESV come from the germline V gene (reference sequence). CDR3 length: 16 residues. Trimming left V 6 bases short and J 5 bases short, with 23 bases between. The CDR3 bases are TGTGCCAGCAGTTATGAGGCGGGCTTAGCTGGTCACGAGCAGTACTTC. Translated: CASSYEAGLAGHEQYF.

The gene calls are TRBV24-1 and TRBJ1-1; D is perhaps TRBD1 (6 bases). This CDR3 is 19 amino acids long. Per germline, CDR1 KGHDR and CDR2 SFDVKD. Trimming pared 8 bases from V and 0 bases from J, leaving 27 bases between. The CDR3 is CATTHSPIPDSLMNTEAFF. In DNA form, the CDR3 reads TGTGCCACCACCCATAGCCCAATTCCGGACAGCCTTATGAACACTGAAGCTTTCTTT.

The chain carries TRBV3-1 (or the pseudogene TRBV3-2) and TRBJ1-2; 9 bases match TRBD1. CDR3 length equals 12 residues. V dropped 6 bases and J dropped 7; count of bases not matched to a gene: 3. The germline V gene has CDR1 LGHDT and CDR2 YNNKEL (reference sequence). CDR3 bases: TGTGCCAGCAGTACAGGGGGCCGTGGCTACACCTTC. It yields the protein CASSTGGRGYTF.

This clone was counted a single time. V and J are TRBV10-3 and TRBJ2-1; TRBD2 matches at 12 bases. With 7 bases clipped from V and 7 bases from J, the junction kept 8 bases outside the gene matches. Germline CDR1 reads ENHRY; CDR2 reads SYGVKD. The CDR3 totals 15 residues. The CDR3 coding sequence is TGTGCCATCAATCGACTAGCGGGAGATAAGAATGAGCAGTTCTTC. Translating it yields CAINRLAGDKNEQFF.

The chain carries TRBV7-9 and TRBJ2-7; 9 nucleotides line up with TRBD2. Germline values: CDR1 SEHNR, CDR2 FQNEAQ (reference sequence). The CDR3 is made up of 15 amino acids. The trim removed 5 bases at V and 3 bases at J, leaving 8 bases unmatched. The CDR3 spells CASSQASGTFYEQYF. CDR3 in DNA: TGTGCCAGCAGCCAAGCTAGCGGGACTTTCTACGAGCAGTACTTC.

This clone was seen a handful of times. The gene calls are TRBV5-1 and TRBJ2-4, with 7 bases identical to TRBD1. After removal of 3 bases from V and 0 bases from J, the junction contained 6 bases not matched to a gene. This CDR3 contains 16 residues. Germline assignment: CDR1 SGHRS and CDR2 YFSETQ. DNA for the CDR3: TGCGCCAGCAGCTCCCAGACAGGGATAGCCAAAAACATTCAGTACTTC. Translation: CASSSQTGIAKNIQYF.

The rearrangement joins TRBV11-2 to TRBJ2-3; maybe TRBD1 (6 bases). The CDR3 runs 15 residues. From germline, CDR1 is SGHAT and CDR2 FQNNGV. V shed 3 bases and J shed 2 bases, with 12 bases lying between them. The CDR3 reads CASSLNRDTTDTQYF. The CDR3 DNA reads TGTGCCAGCAGCTTGAACCGGGACACCACAGATACGCAGTATTTT.

The chain employs TRBV11-2 and TRBJ2-1, with TRBD2 matching 9 bases. Per the germline V gene, CDR1 is SGHAT and CDR2 is FQNNGV. This CDR3 has 12 amino acids. V lost 3 bases, J lost 15 bases, and 6 bases stayed unmatched. CDR3 bases: TGTGCCAGCAGCTTGGCTAGCGGGGTCACGTTCTTC. Its translation is CASSLASGVTFF.

This clone has a single count. This chain uses TRBV19 with TRBJ2-5; 7 nucleotides line up with TRBD1. The CDR3 has 17 residues. J gave up 5 bases and V 3 bases, and 15 bases lay outside the gene matches. Germline CDR1 and CDR2: LNHDA and SQIVND (reference sequence). The CDR3 loop reads CASSMVGRGISRETQYF. DNA of the CDR3: TGTGCCAGTAGTATGGTCGGCAGGGGGATTTCAAGGGAGACCCAGTACTTC. The full variable domain, rest sourced from reference TRBV19 and TRBJ2-5, is DGGITQSPKYLFRKEGQNVTLSCEQNLNHDAMYWYRQDPGQGLRLIYYSQIVNDFQKGDIAEGYSVSREKKESFPLTVTSAQKNPTAFYLCASSMVGRGISRETQYFGPGTRLLVL.

In this sample, this clone turned up a few times. The chain links TRBV4-1 to TRBJ1-2; D is perhaps TRBD1 (6 bases). Trimming removed 4 bases from V and 4 bases from J, with 10 bases in between. The CDR3 is made up of 13 amino acids. Per the germline V gene, CDR1 is MGHRA and CDR2 is YSYEKL. The CDR3 DNA reads as TGCGCCAGCAGCCTCCAACAGGGCTATGGCTACACCTTC. This codes for CASSLQQGYGYTF.

This chain uses TRBV29-1 with TRBJ2-1, with TRBD2 matching 8 bases. Germline CDR1 is SQVTM and CDR2 is ANQGSEA. The CDR3 is 14 residues long. With 6 bases clipped from V and 7 bases from J, the junction kept 11 bases outside the gene matches. CDR3 DNA sequence: TGCAGCGTGCCCTCGAGCGGGAGTTTAAATGAGCAGTTCTTC. This sequence encodes CSVPSSGSLNEQFF.